The 16 T cell receptor beta chains below were found in one sample sequenced in a study of blood T cells in healthy people across ages. A second PCR, run for roughly 7 to 12 cycles, used a sample-barcoded 5' primer plus a J-beta primer mix. TCRdb re-called the 5' RACE reads with MiXCR, one entry per CDR3 protein. Found here are approximately 1.5 million distinct CDR3 sequences, about 31% of them singletons; the top ten hold approximately 10%. What was sequenced was blood. The source of these receptors is a woman aged 25 to 39 in good health.

The sample holds many counts of this clonotype. The chain has TRBV12-3 or TRBV12-4 and TRBJ2-6; possibly TRBD1 or TRBD2 for D (6 bases each). The CDR3 runs to 15 residues. The germline V and J ends were trimmed by 6 bases and 2 bases, with 11 bases remaining between them. CDR3 amino acids: CASSLRGAGANVLTF. CDR3 bases: TGTGCCAGCAGCCTTAGGGGGGCTGGGGCCAACGTCCTGACTTTC.

V and J are TRBV7-2 and TRBJ2-1, with 7 bases lining up with TRBD1. This CDR3 is 14 amino acids long. Germline loops: CDR1 SGHTA, CDR2 FQGNSA. V was clipped by 5 bases and J by 6 bases; unmatched bases: 7. CDR3 nucleotides: TGTGCCAGCAGCCCCTTCACAGGGGTCAATGAGCAGTTCTTC. Protein sequence: CASSPFTGVNEQFF.

This clonotype was counted between two and nine times. V and J are TRBV4-1 and TRBJ2-7; 7 nucleotides line up with TRBD2. This CDR3 is 17 amino acids long. After removal of 1 base from V and 2 bases from J, the junction contained 11 bases not matched to a gene. The germline CDR1 and CDR2 sequences are MGHRA and YSYEKL. DNA for the CDR3: TGCGCCAGCAGCCAAGTCAAATCTCGGGGGGACCCCTACGAGCAGTACTTC. Translating gives CASSQVKSRGDPYEQYF.

The sample holds one count of this clonotype. The V gene is TRBV19, the J gene TRBJ1-2; D gene uncertain. Trimming took off 2 bases at V and 9 bases at J, with 13 bases between the two ends. Per the germline V gene, CDR1 is LNHDA and CDR2 is SQIVND (reference sequence). This CDR3 is 13 amino acids long. The CDR3 protein is CASSISADLSYTF. Here the CDR3 DNA reads TGTGCCAGTAGTATATCCGCGGACTTGAGCTACACCTTC.

This clonotype occurred a few times. J is TRBJ2-5 and V is TRBV5-1; TRBD1 matches at 9 bases. The CDR3 has 15 residues. Germline assignment: CDR1 SGHRS and CDR2 YFSETQ. V lost 5 bases to trimming and J lost 3 bases; unmatched junction nucleotides: 8. CDR3 nucleotides: TGCGCCAGCAGTCAGTGGACAGGGGCGGAAGAGACCCAGTACTTC. Encoded protein: CASSQWTGAEETQYF.

V usage is TRBV2 and J usage is TRBJ2-2; D gene uncertain. The CDR3 is 15 amino acids. Germline CDR1 SNHLY, CDR2 FYNNEI. Trimming shortened V by 4 bases and J by 3 bases, and 12 bases separated the two germline ends. CDR3 sequence: CASSGAAKDTGELFF. CDR3 bases: TGTGCCAGCAGTGGGGCAGCCAAGGACACCGGGGAGCTGTTTTTT.

The chain recombines TRBV6-6 with TRBJ1-1, with D possibly being TRBD1 (6 bases). Germline-derived CDR1 and CDR2 are MNHNY and SVGAGI (reference sequence). CDR3 length equals 12 residues. The germline V and J ends were trimmed by 6 bases and 4 bases, with 9 bases remaining between them. In DNA, the CDR3 is TGTGCCAGCAGAGCAGGGGCCACTGAAGCTTTCTTT. It yields the protein CASRAGATEAFF.

This clonotype was observed at least ten times. The CDR3 protein is CASSAGRYTF. The DNA of the CDR3 is TGTGCCAGCAGTGCCGGACGCTACACCTTC. The chain joins TRBV2 to TRBJ1-2; D remains ambiguous. Germline V gives CDR1 SNHLY, CDR2 FYNNEI. Trimming took 4 bases from V and 9 from J, leaving 6 bases between them. This CDR3 has 10 amino acids.

This chain connects TRBV3-1 to TRBJ1-6; tentative D call: TRBD1 (6 bases). Per germline, CDR1 LGHDT and CDR2 YNNKEL (reference sequence). This CDR3 has 16 residues. Trimming removed 4 bases at V and 6 bases at J, with 16 bases between. The CDR3 bases are TGTGCCAGCAGCCTGGGCGTGGGGGGCGGTAATTCACCCCTCCACTTT. Encoded protein: CASSLGVGGGNSPLHF.

This clonotype appeared once. A much larger clonotype is one base distant, so this may be a read error. The chain carries TRBV29-1 and TRBJ2-1; a weak D match, TRBD1 (6 bases). The CDR3 length is 15 residues. V lost 4 bases to trimming and J lost 2 bases, with 15 bases between them. CDR1 and CDR2 from the germline V gene are SQVTM and ANQGSEA. The CDR3 loop reads CSVAGHLSPYNEQFF. Written as DNA, the CDR3 is TGCAGCGTTGCGGGACACCTAAGCCCCTACAATGAGCAGTTCTTC.

The gene calls are TRBV4-2 and TRBJ2-3, with 15 bases that match TRBD2. The CDR3 is 19 amino acids. Trimming took 2 bases from V and 0 from J; bases not matched to a gene: 6. The germline V gene encodes CDR1 LGHNA and CDR2 YNFKEQ. In DNA form, the CDR3 reads TGTGCCAGCAGCCAACCGGGACTAGCGGGGGGAACGAGCACAGATACGCAGTATTTT. Its protein product is CASSQPGLAGGTSTDTQYF.

This clonotype was found many times. In nucleotides, the CDR3 is TGTGCCATCAGAGAAACCGTAGGGACAGATACGCAGTATTTT. It translates to CAIRETVGTDTQYF. The chain couples TRBV10-3 to TRBJ2-3, with no clear D. The CDR3 sequence is 14 residues long. Germline values: CDR1 ENHRY, CDR2 SYGVKD. V was shortened by 6 bases and J by 3 bases, with 13 bases between the two germline ends.

The CDR3 region has the DNA TGTGCCAGTAGTAGCCGGGACAGGGGTGGAGGCTACACCTTC. This translates into CASSSRDRGGGYTF. This chain joins TRBV19 and TRBJ1-2; TRBD1 agrees at 10 bases. The CDR3 runs to 14 residues. The germline V gene encodes CDR1 LNHDA and CDR2 SQIVND (reference sequence). V lost 4 bases to trimming and J lost 8 bases; unmatched junction nucleotides: 7.

The genes are TRBV29-1 and TRBJ2-1; D is possibly TRBD2 (6 bases). The V gene lost 7 bases and the J gene lost 5 bases, with 18 bases spanning the gap. This CDR3 has 14 residues. Looked up from germline, CDR1 is SQVTM and CDR2 is ANQGSEA. In DNA form, the CDR3 reads TGCAGCGCCCCGAGCCCTAGCGTCCACAATGAGCAGTTCTTC. Translating it yields CSAPSPSVHNEQFF.

This clonotype has just a few counts. The chain is built from TRBV4-1 and TRBJ2-1, with 7 bases identical to TRBD1. The V gene end was trimmed by 0 bases and the J gene end by 6 bases; junction bases not matched to a gene: 5. Germline V gives CDR1 MGHRA, CDR2 YSYEKL. This CDR3 has 15 amino acids. The CDR3 coding sequence is TGCGCCAGCAGCCAAGAACCGGGACAGACCAATGAGCAGTTCTTC. This sequence encodes CASSQEPGQTNEQFF.

The chain carries TRBV7-9 and TRBJ2-7; 12 bases are a match to TRBD2. This CDR3 spans 18 amino acids. V lost 1 base and J lost 0; bases outside the gene matches: 7. The germline V gene encodes CDR1 SEHNR and CDR2 FQNEAQ (reference sequence). The CDR3 spells CASSLELAGGASSYEQYF. Here the CDR3 DNA reads TGTGCCAGCAGCTTAGAACTAGCGGGAGGCGCCTCCTCCTACGAGCAGTACTTC.